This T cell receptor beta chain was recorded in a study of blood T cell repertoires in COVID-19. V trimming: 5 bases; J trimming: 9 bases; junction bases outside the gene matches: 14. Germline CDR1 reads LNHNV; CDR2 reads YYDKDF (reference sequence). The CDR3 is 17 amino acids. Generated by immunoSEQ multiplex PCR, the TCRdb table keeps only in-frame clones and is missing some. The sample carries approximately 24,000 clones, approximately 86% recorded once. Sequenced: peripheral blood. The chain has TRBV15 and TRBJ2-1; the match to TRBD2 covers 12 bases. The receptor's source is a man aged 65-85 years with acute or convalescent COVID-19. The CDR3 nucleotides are TGTGCCACCAGCGTCTCTAGCGGGAGGGCCACTTTCAGTGAGCAGTTCTTC. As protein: CATSVSSGRATFSEQFF.